The clone carrying this T cell receptor (beta chain) was seen a few times. The antigen is not known. The record originates from a study of T-cell memory formation after mild COVID-19. Background on the study: TCR clusters were mostly donor specific. Regarding the study as a whole: Memory from before infection featured some responding clones, which suggests cross-reactive memory joined. Those CD4+ clones that contracted were mainly in CM and EM (CD8+ ones in EMRA).

Germline assignment: CDR1 MDHEN and CDR2 SYDVKM. The CDR3 is made up of 15 amino acids. The V end was cut by 6 bases, the J end by 0 bases, with 15 bases between. From 5'RACE with constant-segment primers came TCR alpha and TCR beta cDNA libraries that carried sample barcodes and UMIs. TCRdb re-called the 5' RACE reads through MiXCR, storing one row per CDR3 protein. The data contain 300,000 to 400,000 distinct CDR3 sequences, 25% to 30% of them singletons. The chain is built from TRBV28 and TRBJ2-7; D possibly corresponds to TRBD2 (6 bases). The clonotype was recovered from an adult woman who had mild COVID-19 (a few samples of this study predate the infection). Cell type and time point are not known. Sample: PBMCs or a T cell subset sorted from them (not recorded which). The CDR3 region is CASSPVGLASYEQYF. In DNA, the CDR3 is TGTGCCAGCAGCCCGGTGGGACTTGCCTCCTACGAGCAGTACTTC.